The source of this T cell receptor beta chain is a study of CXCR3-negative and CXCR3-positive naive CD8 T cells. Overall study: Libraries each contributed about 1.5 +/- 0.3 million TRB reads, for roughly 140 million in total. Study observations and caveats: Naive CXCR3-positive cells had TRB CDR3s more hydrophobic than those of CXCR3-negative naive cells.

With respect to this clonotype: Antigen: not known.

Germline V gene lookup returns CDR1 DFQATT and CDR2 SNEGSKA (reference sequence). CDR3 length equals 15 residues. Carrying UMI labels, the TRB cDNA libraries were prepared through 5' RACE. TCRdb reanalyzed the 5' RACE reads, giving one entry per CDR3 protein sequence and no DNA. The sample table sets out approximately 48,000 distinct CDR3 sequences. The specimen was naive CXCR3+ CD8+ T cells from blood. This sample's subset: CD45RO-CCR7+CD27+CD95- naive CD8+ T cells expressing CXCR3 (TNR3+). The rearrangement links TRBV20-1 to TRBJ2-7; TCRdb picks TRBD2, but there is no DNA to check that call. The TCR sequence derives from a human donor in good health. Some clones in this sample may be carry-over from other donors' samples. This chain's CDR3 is CSARAPRDYTYEQYF.